A selection of T cell receptor beta chains follows, all from one sample in a study of CD8 T cells in ankylosing spondylitis. TCRdb processed the 5' RACE reads anew with MiXCR; each CDR3 protein has one entry. This table holds approximately 42,000 distinct CDR3 sequences, just under 4% found once. The source material was blood, either unsorted or a sorted T cell fraction (not recorded which). The receptor set was obtained from a female donor with ankylosing spondylitis or in good health (not recorded which). CDR3s include the opening cysteine and the closing phenylalanine or tryptophan. The order of the fields is CDR3 length, V gene, clone size, D gene, J gene, CDR3 DNA, CDR3 protein. The D gene is left open where the match is weak. Expanded clones get a size class; other rows say once, few or many, or leave the size out.

CDR3 length: 13; V gene: TRBV6-1; clone size: many; D gene: .; J gene: TRBJ1-2; CDR3 DNA: TGTGCCAGCAGCCCCCCCTTCCAGGATGGCTACACCTTC; CDR3 protein: CASSPPFQDGYTF
CDR3 length: 15; V gene: TRBV9; clone size: many; D gene: TRBD1; J gene: TRBJ1-5; CDR3 DNA: TGTGCCAGCAGCGTAGCCGGGACAGCTAATCAGCCCCAGCATTTT; CDR3 protein: CASSVAGTANQPQHF
CDR3 length: 14; V gene: TRBV9; clone size: once; D gene: .; J gene: TRBJ2-2; CDR3 DNA: TGTGCCAACAGCGCCTTAATGAACAACGGGGAGCTGTTTTTT; CDR3 protein: CANSALMNNGELFF
CDR3 length: 14; V gene: TRBV9; clone size: many; D gene: .; J gene: TRBJ2-7; CDR3 DNA: TGTGCCAGCAGCGTAGTAGCAGGGTCCTACGAGCAGTACTTC; CDR3 protein: CASSVVAGSYEQYF
CDR3 length: 16; V gene: TRBV9; clone size: many; D gene: TRBD2; J gene: TRBJ2-5; CDR3 DNA: TGTGCCAGCAGCGGGAGACTAGCGGGGGGGCAAGAGACCCAGTACTTC; CDR3 protein: CASSGRLAGGQETQYF
CDR3 length: 14; V gene: TRBV9; clone size: many; D gene: .; J gene: TRBJ2-6; CDR3 DNA: TGTGCCAGCAGCACCCTCTCTGGGGCCAACGTCCTGACTTTC; CDR3 protein: CASSTLSGANVLTF
CDR3 length: 14; V gene: TRBV9; clone size: many; D gene: .; J gene: TRBJ2-3; CDR3 DNA: TGTGCCAGCAACCCCGGGCCGCGCACAGATACGCAGTATTTT; CDR3 protein: CASNPGPRTDTQYF
CDR3 length: 15; V gene: TRBV9; clone size: many; D gene: .; J gene: TRBJ1-1; CDR3 DNA: TGTGCCAGCAGCGTAGGCCCGGGGATGAACACTGAAGCTTTCTTT; CDR3 protein: CASSVGPGMNTEAFF
CDR3 length: 16; V gene: TRBV9; clone size: medium-sized; D gene: TRBD2; J gene: TRBJ2-1; CDR3 DNA: TGTGCCAGCAGCGTAGGGGGCGGGGGGGTAAGTAATGAGCAGTTCTTC; CDR3 protein: CASSVGGGGVSNEQFF
CDR3 length: 15; V gene: TRBV9; clone size: many; D gene: TRBD2; J gene: TRBJ2-2; CDR3 DNA: TGTGCCAGCAGCGCGGGACTAGCGAACACCGGGGAGCTGTTTTTT; CDR3 protein: CASSAGLANTGELFF
CDR3 length: 14; V gene: TRBV9; clone size: medium-sized; D gene: TRBD1; J gene: TRBJ1-6; CDR3 DNA: TGTGCCAGCAGCGTGGGACAGGGATATTCACCCCTCCACTTT; CDR3 protein: CASSVGQGYSPLHF
CDR3 length: 16; V gene: TRBV9; clone size: few; D gene: .; J gene: TRBJ2-7; CDR3 DNA: TGTGCCAGCAGCGTAGGTGAGGGGATTGCGAACTACGAGCAGTACTTC; CDR3 protein: CASSVGEGIANYEQYF
CDR3 length: 16; V gene: TRBV9; clone size: many; D gene: TRBD2; J gene: TRBJ2-1; CDR3 DNA: TGTGCCAGCAGCGCCCTAGCGGGGGGGCCAGGTAATGAGCAGTTCTTC; CDR3 protein: CASSALAGGPGNEQFF
CDR3 length: 16; V gene: TRBV9; clone size: many; D gene: TRBD1; J gene: TRBJ1-1; CDR3 DNA: TGTGCCAGCAGCGTAGAACAGGGGAGAAGGGGCACTGAAGCTTTCTTT; CDR3 protein: CASSVEQGRRGTEAFF
CDR3 length: 17; V gene: TRBV9; clone size: many; D gene: .; J gene: TRBJ1-3; CDR3 DNA: TGTGCCAGCAGCGTAGTTGCCGGCGAGGGCCTTGGAAACACCATATATTTT; CDR3 protein: CASSVVAGEGLGNTIYF
CDR3 length: 15; V gene: TRBV9; clone size: few; D gene: TRBD2; J gene: TRBJ2-5; CDR3 DNA: TGTGCCAGCAGCGAGTCGGGAGGGATCCCAGAGACCCAGTACTTC; CDR3 protein: CASSESGGIPETQYF
CDR3 length: 18; V gene: TRBV9; clone size: many; D gene: TRBD1; J gene: TRBJ1-2; CDR3 DNA: TGTGCCAGCAGCGAGGGGGGGACAGGGGGCTTAGTGGGCTATGGCTACACCTTC; CDR3 protein: CASSEGGTGGLVGYGYTF
CDR3 length: 15; V gene: TRBV9; clone size: many; D gene: TRBD2; J gene: TRBJ2-7; CDR3 DNA: TGTGCCAGCAGCGTAGGAGGTAGCGGGGGTTACGAGCAGTACTTC; CDR3 protein: CASSVGGSGGYEQYF
CDR3 length: 18; V gene: TRBV9; clone size: medium-sized; D gene: TRBD1; J gene: TRBJ1-3; CDR3 DNA: TGTGCCAGCAGCCCTATTTCCGGGACAGGGGGACGATTGAACACCATATATTTT; CDR3 protein: CASSPISGTGGRLNTIYF
CDR3 length: 15; V gene: TRBV9; clone size: many; D gene: .; J gene: TRBJ1-1; CDR3 DNA: TGTGCCAGCAGCGCCGCCGGGACACCGAACACTGAAGCTTTCTTT; CDR3 protein: CASSAAGTPNTEAFF
CDR3 length: 14; V gene: TRBV9; clone size: many; D gene: .; J gene: TRBJ1-6; CDR3 DNA: TGTGCCAGCAGTGCGGGACCTGTTGGCTCACCCCTCCACTTT; CDR3 protein: CASSAGPVGSPLHF
CDR3 length: 15; V gene: TRBV9; clone size: many; D gene: .; J gene: TRBJ2-3; CDR3 DNA: TGTGCCAGCAGCGCAGGAGGGGGGCTAACAGATACGCAGTATTTT; CDR3 protein: CASSAGGGLTDTQYF
CDR3 length: 15; V gene: TRBV9; clone size: many; D gene: TRBD1; J gene: TRBJ2-2; CDR3 DNA: TGTGCCAGCAGCGCGGGACAGGGATTCACCGGGGAGCTGTTTTTT; CDR3 protein: CASSAGQGFTGELFF
CDR3 length: 13; V gene: TRBV9; clone size: many; D gene: .; J gene: TRBJ2-2; CDR3 DNA: TGTGCCAGCAGCGTAGACTTCACCGGGGAGCTGTTTTTT; CDR3 protein: CASSVDFTGELFF
CDR3 length: 14; V gene: TRBV9; clone size: .; D gene: .; J gene: TRBJ1-5; CDR3 DNA: TGTGCCAGCAGCGTAGACGGAGCCGCTCAGCCCCAGCATTTT; CDR3 protein: CASSVDGAAQPQHF
CDR3 length: 17; V gene: TRBV9; clone size: many; D gene: TRBD2; J gene: TRBJ2-5; CDR3 DNA: TGTGCCAGCAGCGTCGGGACTAGCGGGGGCCCGCGGGAGACCCAGTACTTC; CDR3 protein: CASSVGTSGGPRETQYF
CDR3 length: 15; V gene: TRBV9; clone size: .; D gene: .; J gene: TRBJ2-5; CDR3 DNA: TGTGCCAGCAGCGGAACCGGGACGGCCCAAGAGACCCAGTACTTC; CDR3 protein: CASSGTGTAQETQYF
CDR3 length: 16; V gene: TRBV9; clone size: many; D gene: .; J gene: TRBJ2-3; CDR3 DNA: TGTGCCAGCAGCGTAGGTGCAAGGGGCCAGATGTATACGCAGTATTTT; CDR3 protein: CASSVGARGQMYTQYF
CDR3 length: 16; V gene: TRBV9; clone size: once; D gene: .; J gene: TRBJ2-3; CDR3 DNA: TGTGCCAGCAGCGTAGTACACGGATCTAGCACAGATACGCAGTATTTT; CDR3 protein: CASSVVHGSSTDTQYF
CDR3 length: 14; V gene: TRBV9; clone size: many; D gene: TRBD1; J gene: TRBJ1-6; CDR3 DNA: TGTGCCAGCGGTCAGACAGGGGGAAATTCACCCCTCCACTTT; CDR3 protein: CASGQTGGNSPLHF
CDR3 length: 13; V gene: TRBV9; clone size: many; D gene: .; J gene: TRBJ2-2; CDR3 DNA: TGTGCCAGCAGCGCAACAGGGTCCGGGGAGCTGTTTTTT; CDR3 protein: CASSATGSGELFF
CDR3 length: 14; V gene: TRBV9; clone size: many; D gene: .; J gene: TRBJ1-2; CDR3 DNA: TGTGCCAGCAGCCCGATGGGACAAGGCTATGGCTACACCTTC; CDR3 protein: CASSPMGQGYGYTF
CDR3 length: 16; V gene: TRBV9; clone size: many; D gene: TRBD2; J gene: TRBJ2-5; CDR3 DNA: TGTGCCAGCAGCGGGACTAGCGGGGGTCACCAAGAGACCCAGTACTTC; CDR3 protein: CASSGTSGGHQETQYF
CDR3 length: 15; V gene: TRBV9; clone size: many; D gene: .; J gene: TRBJ2-7; CDR3 DNA: TGTGCCAGCAGCGTAGAGGGGGGCCTCTCCTACGAGCAGTACTTC; CDR3 protein: CASSVEGGLSYEQYF
CDR3 length: 14; V gene: TRBV9; clone size: many; D gene: .; J gene: TRBJ1-3; CDR3 DNA: TGTGCCAGCAGCCAGAACAGGGCTGGAAACACCATATATTTT; CDR3 protein: CASSQNRAGNTIYF
CDR3 length: 14; V gene: TRBV9; clone size: many; D gene: TRBD2; J gene: TRBJ2-7; CDR3 DNA: TGTGCCAGCAGCGCGGGGGGTCTCTCCTACGAGCAGTACTTC; CDR3 protein: CASSAGGLSYEQYF
CDR3 length: 17; V gene: TRBV9; clone size: many; D gene: .; J gene: TRBJ1-2; CDR3 DNA: TGTGCCAGCAGCGTAGCTTTTGGGACCAGGGACGACTATGGCTACACCTTC; CDR3 protein: CASSVAFGTRDDYGYTF